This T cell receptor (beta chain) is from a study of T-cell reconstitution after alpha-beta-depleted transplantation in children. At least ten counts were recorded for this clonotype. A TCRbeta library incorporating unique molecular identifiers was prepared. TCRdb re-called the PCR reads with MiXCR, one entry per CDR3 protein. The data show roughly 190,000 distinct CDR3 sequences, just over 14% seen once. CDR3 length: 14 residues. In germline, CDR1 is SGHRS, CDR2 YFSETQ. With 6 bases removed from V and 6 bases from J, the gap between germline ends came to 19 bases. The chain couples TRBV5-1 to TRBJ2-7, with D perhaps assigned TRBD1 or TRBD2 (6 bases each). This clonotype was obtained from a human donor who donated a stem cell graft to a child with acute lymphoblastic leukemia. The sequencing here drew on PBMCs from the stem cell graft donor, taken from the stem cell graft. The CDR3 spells CASTWGAAGGEQYF. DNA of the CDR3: TGCGCCAGCACATGGGGGGCCGCCGGGGGCGAGCAGTACTTC.